This entry is about one T cell receptor (beta chain). This entry comes from a study of blood T cells in healthy people across ages. Together with a sample-barcoded 5' primer, a J-beta primer mix was included in a second PCR lasting about 6 to 11 cycles. A template-switch adaptor containing 12 random nucleotides labeled each cDNA molecule. In TCRdb, the 5' RACE reads were re-called with MiXCR into one record per CDR3 protein. The sample contains about 640,000 distinct CDR3 sequences, roughly 53% of which appear only once. V lost 5 bases and J 3 bases, leaving 10 bases between the germline ends. Germline-derived CDR1 and CDR2 are WNHNN and SYGVQD (reference sequence). The CDR3 totals 14 residues.

This receptor was identified in a man aged 55 to 69 in good health. The V gene is TRBV10-1, the J gene TRBJ2-2; the D is unclear. The sample consisted of blood. The CDR3: CASSFRRDTGELFF. The CDR3 coding sequence is TGCGCCAGCAGTTTTAGAAGGGACACCGGGGAGCTGTTTTTT.